These 23 T cell receptor beta chains came from one sample sequenced in a study of shared clonotypes between healthy human individuals. Here immunoSEQ multiplex PCR was the method, and the copy in TCRdb shows in-frame clones only, minus some. The data hold some 740,000 clones, with almost 95% observed a single time. It was CD45RO-negative cells, positively selected for CCR7, that made up naive CD8 cells, with terminally differentiated effector memory CD45RA+ cells excluded. The sample was naive CD8+ T cells sorted from blood. The source of these receptors is a man between 25 and 39 years old in good health.

The genes are TRBV6-6 and TRBJ2-7, with 10 bases fitting TRBD1. The germline V gene encodes CDR1 MNHNY and CDR2 SVGAGI (reference sequence). CDR3 length equals 16 residues. With 5 bases clipped from V and 3 bases from J, the junction kept 10 bases outside the gene matches. The CDR3 loop reads CASSPGTGALHYEQYF. DNA for the CDR3: TGTGCCAGCAGTCCCGGGACAGGGGCCTTACACTACGAGCAGTACTTC.

The rearrangement joins TRBV28 to TRBJ2-1, with D tentatively TRBD1 or TRBD2 (5 bases each). CDR3 length: 12 amino acids. Trimming stripped 7 bases from V and 7 bases from J, with 11 bases between. The germline CDR1 and CDR2 sequences are MDHEN and SYDVKM. CDR3 loop: CASTPGANEQFF. CDR3 sequence (DNA): TGTGCCAGCACACCCGGGGCAAATGAGCAGTTCTTC.

The V call is TRBV5-8, the J call TRBJ2-1, with a weak D call TRBD1 (5 bases). The V and J ends lost 1 base and 8 bases respectively, with 22 bases between them. Germline CDR1 is SGHTS and CDR2 is YDEGEE. The CDR3 is 17 residues long. DNA for the CDR3: TGTGCCAGCAGCTTGAAAGCCCAGGGAAATGTTCGGGATGAGCAGTTCTTC. Amino acids: CASSLKAQGNVRDEQFF. The full variable domain, with the rest looked up from reference TRBV5-8 and TRBJ2-1, is EAGVTQSPTHLIKTRGQQATLRCSPISGHTSVYWYQQALGLGLQFLLWYDEGEERNRGNFPPRFSGRQFPNYSSELNVNALELEDSALYLCASSLKAQGNVRDEQFFGPGTRLTVL.

The chain has TRBV6-6 and TRBJ1-5; D not resolved. Germline assignment: CDR1 MNHNY and CDR2 SVGAGI (reference sequence). V dropped 5 bases and J dropped 3 bases, with 11 bases sitting between them. The CDR3 has 14 amino acids. CDR3 loop: CASSQGPHNQPQHF. CDR3 coding DNA: TGTGCCAGCAGTCAAGGACCACACAATCAGCCCCAGCATTTT.

The chain links TRBV6-5 to TRBJ2-7; the D gene is possibly TRBD1 (5 bases). The CDR3 has 16 amino acids. The germline CDR1 and CDR2 sequences are MNHEY and SVGAGI. V shed 2 bases and J shed 5 bases, with 19 bases lying between them. The chain's CDR3 is CASSYPDSRGIDEQYF. CDR3 nucleotide sequence: TGTGCCAGCAGTTACCCTGATAGTAGGGGAATCGACGAGCAGTACTTC.

This clone was seen a few times. V usage is TRBV18 and J usage is TRBJ2-7, with D hard to call. Germline CDR1 and CDR2: KGHSH and LQKENI. This CDR3 is 15 amino acids long. V lost 0 bases and J lost 0, with 9 bases in between. In nucleotides, the CDR3 is TGTGCCAGCTCACCACCGGTTGACCACTCCTACGAGCAGTACTTC. This gives the protein CASSPPVDHSYEQYF.

The V and J genes are TRBV28 and TRBJ2-6; tentatively, D is TRBD2 (5 bases). Germline assignment: CDR1 MDHEN and CDR2 SYDVKM. Between the trimmed V and J ends, which lost 5 bases and 0 bases, there was a span of 8 bases. There are 15 residues in the CDR3. CDR3 residues: CASSGRGSGANVLTF. CDR3 coding DNA: TGTGCCAGCAGTGGCCGGGGCTCTGGGGCCAACGTCCTGACTTTC.

This clone was seen only once. This rearrangement joins TRBV11-2 to TRBJ2-4; no clear D gene. V was cut by 5 bases and J by 8 bases, with 19 bases left in between. CDR1 SGHAT and CDR2 FQNNGV come from the germline V gene. The CDR3 is made up of 15 amino acids. Here the CDR3 reads CASSDPLLSRDIQYF. The CDR3 region has the DNA TGTGCCAGCAGCGACCCCTTACTCTCCCGGGACATTCAGTACTTC.

V gene TRBV7-9 combines with J gene TRBJ2-1, with D perhaps given as TRBD1 or TRBD2 (7 bases each). The CDR3 has 16 amino acids. CDR1 SEHNR and CDR2 FQNEAQ come from the germline V gene (reference sequence). Trimming took off 1 base at V and 8 bases at J, with 18 bases between the two ends. CDR3 amino acids: CASSLGAGTADDEQFF. The CDR3 bases are TGTGCCAGCAGCTTAGGAGCGGGGACAGCCGACGATGAGCAGTTCTTC.

This chain uses TRBV7-8 with TRBJ2-7; TRBD2 agrees at 13 bases. Germline-derived CDR1 and CDR2 are SGHVS and FQNEAQ. The CDR3 runs 17 residues. V lost 5 bases and J lost 0; bases outside the gene matches: 7. The CDR3 reads CASSKRTSGSSSYEQYF. In DNA, the CDR3 is TGTGCCAGCAGCAAGCGGACTAGCGGGAGCAGCTCCTACGAGCAGTACTTC.

The count of this clone is one. CDR3 amino acids: CASSQADTTNYGYTF. The CDR3 region has the DNA TGCGCCAGCAGCCAAGCTGACACCACTAACTATGGCTACACCTTC. The chain carries TRBV4-1 and TRBJ1-2; D remains ambiguous. Germline loops: CDR1 MGHRA, CDR2 YSYEKL. Trimming stripped 1 base from V and 0 bases from J, with 9 bases between. The CDR3 has 15 amino acids.

V and J are TRBV7-9 and TRBJ1-2; D ambiguous. Germline CDR1 is SEHNR and CDR2 is FQNEAQ (reference sequence). V dropped 5 bases and J dropped 0 bases, with 10 bases sitting between them. There are 14 residues in the CDR3. CDR3 coding DNA: TGTGCCAGCAGCCACGACGGAGCTAACTATGGCTACACCTTC. Translating gives CASSHDGANYGYTF. The whole variable domain, remainder taken from reference TRBV7-9 and TRBJ1-2, is DTGVSQNPRHKITKRGQNVTFRCDPISEHNRLYWYRQTLGQGPEFLTYFQNEAQLEKSRLLSDRFSAERPKGSFSTLEIQRTEQGDSAMYLCASSHDGANYGYTFGSGTRLTVV.

V and J are TRBV19 and TRBJ1-1, with D perhaps TRBD1 (5 bases). With 2 bases removed from V and 1 base from J, the gap between germline ends came to 8 bases. The germline V gene has CDR1 LNHDA and CDR2 SQIVND (reference sequence). The CDR3 has 14 amino acids. The CDR3 spells CASSITGGNTEAFF. DNA for the CDR3: TGTGCCAGTAGTATAACAGGAGGGAACACTGAAGCTTTCTTT. Combining the CDR3 with reference TRBV19 and TRBJ1-1 gives the whole variable domain DGGITQSPKYLFRKEGQNVTLSCEQNLNHDAMYWYRQDPGQGLRLIYYSQIVNDFQKGDIAEGYSVSREKKESFPLTVTSAQKNPTAFYLCASSITGGNTEAFFGQGTRLTVV.

The chain recombines TRBV5-8 with TRBJ2-7; D uncertain. CDR3 length equals 12 residues. Germline CDR1 and CDR2: SGHTS and YDEGEE. V was cut by 7 bases and J by 5 bases, with 13 bases left in between. CDR3 sequence: CASSWTGHEQYF. The CDR3 nucleotides are TGTGCCAGCTCTTGGACGGGCCACGAGCAGTACTTC.

The chain recombines TRBV11-2 with TRBJ2-7; 12 positions match TRBD2. Germline lookup yields CDR1 SGHAT and CDR2 FQNNGV. The CDR3 has 17 amino acids. V was pared by 2 bases and J by 0 bases, with 5 bases of the junction left unmatched. CDR3 in DNA: TGTGCCAGCAGCTTAACCCTAGCGGGAGGGACCTCCTACGAGCAGTACTTC. This translates into CASSLTLAGGTSYEQYF.

The V call is TRBV7-9, the J call TRBJ1-4, with 10 bases matching TRBD1. The CDR3 covers 17 residues. The germline V gene encodes CDR1 SEHNR and CDR2 FQNEAQ (reference sequence). Trimming cost V 3 bases and J 2 bases; bases outside gene matches: 6. The CDR3: CASSFSGTGVTNEKLFF. The CDR3, as DNA: TGTGCCAGCAGCTTCTCCGGGACAGGGGTGACTAATGAAAAACTGTTTTTT. Looking up the rest from reference TRBV7-9 and TRBJ1-4 gives the full variable domain: DTGVSQNPRHKITKRGQNVTFRCDPISEHNRLYWYRQTLGQGPEFLTYFQNEAQLEKSRLLSDRFSAERPKGSFSTLEIQRTEQGDSAMYLCASSFSGTGVTNEKLFFGSGTQLSVL.

The rearrangement joins TRBV29-1 to TRBJ1-1; 10 bases align to TRBD1. Germline CDR1 and CDR2: SQVTM and ANQGSEA. The CDR3 extends over 14 amino acids. Losses at the gene ends were 5 bases for V and 4 bases for J; bases not matched to a gene: 7. DNA of the CDR3: TGCAGCGTTTCCGGGACAGGGGAGGGCACTGAAGCTTTCTTT. Translated: CSVSGTGEGTEAFF. Full variable domain (remainder filled in from reference TRBV29-1 and TRBJ1-1): SAVISQKPSRDICQRGTSLTIQCQVDSQVTMMFWYRQQPGQSLTLIATANQGSEATYESGFVIDKFPISRPNLTFSTLTVSNMSPEDSSIYLCSVSGTGEGTEAFFGQGTRLTVV.

The V call is TRBV9, the J call TRBJ2-7, with 7 bases lining up with TRBD1. The CDR3 sequence is 14 residues long. J was trimmed by 3 bases and V by 3 bases; bases with no gene match: 6. The germline V gene has CDR1 SGDLS and CDR2 YYNGEE. In DNA form, the CDR3 reads TGTGCCAGCAGCGAGGGGACAGACTACTACGAGCAGTACTTC. This encodes CASSEGTDYYEQYF.

The rearrangement joins TRBV18 to TRBJ2-5; perhaps TRBD2 as D (5 bases). Germline assignment: CDR1 KGHSH and CDR2 LQKENI. The length of the CDR3 is 19 residues. Between the trimmed V and J ends, which lost 2 bases and 0 bases, there was a span of 22 bases. The CDR3 nucleotides read TGTGCCAGCTCACCAAAGCTAAGCGGCATCCCAGAGTACCAAGAGACCCAGTACTTC. Translating it yields CASSPKLSGIPEYQETQYF.

J is TRBJ2-5 and V is TRBV5-1; D is unresolved. The CDR3 runs to 12 residues. Trimming stripped 2 bases from V and 5 bases from J, with 7 bases between. Germline V CDR1 and CDR2: SGHRS, YFSETQ. In DNA form, the CDR3 reads TGCGCCAGCAGCTTTGAAGGGGAGACCCAGTACTTC. Translated, it gives CASSFEGETQYF.

This clone was observed once. The gene calls are TRBV5-1 and TRBJ2-7; possibly TRBD2 for D (5 bases). The germline CDR1 and CDR2 sequences are SGHRS and YFSETQ. The CDR3 spans 13 residues. V was pared by 4 bases and J by 3 bases, with 11 bases between. The chain's CDR3 is CASSKGGSYEQYF. CDR3 DNA: TGCGCCAGCAGCAAAGGAGGTAGCTACGAGCAGTACTTC.

This clone was found once. The chain couples TRBV6-1 to TRBJ2-1, with D uncertain. The CDR3 loop spans 15 amino acids. In germline, CDR1 is MNHNS, CDR2 SASEGT. V lost 3 bases and J 4 bases, leaving 13 bases between the germline ends. CDR3 loop: CASSDGQTIYNEQFF. CDR3 in DNA: TGTGCCAGCAGTGATGGGCAGACAATTTACAATGAGCAGTTCTTC.

The chain is built from TRBV7-2 and TRBJ2-5; either TRBD1 or TRBD2 may fit D (7 bases each). Per germline, CDR1 SGHTA and CDR2 FQGNSA. Trimming cost V 7 bases and J 6 bases, with 21 bases left between them. The CDR3 is 15 amino acids. This chain's CDR3 is CASTLGGGSRKTQYF. Written as DNA, the CDR3 is TGTGCCAGCACGCTAGGGGGCGGGAGTAGAAAGACCCAGTACTTC.